The 10 T cell receptor beta chains below all came from one sample that was sequenced in a study of blood T cells in healthy people across ages. The second PCR ran roughly 6 to 11 cycles with a sample-barcoded 5' primer and J-beta primers. A single record per CDR3 protein comes from TCRdb applying MiXCR to the 5' RACE reads. The sample carries about 900,000 distinct CDR3 sequences, 40% to 60% recorded once. Sequenced input: blood. These receptors were obtained from a young man in good health.

This clonotype was seen a few times. This chain joins TRBV4-3 and TRBJ1-2; D is possibly TRBD1 (5 bases). The V gene's germline CDR1 is LGHNA and CDR2 YSLEER. Trimming shortened V by 1 base and J by 3 bases, and 9 bases separated the two germline ends. This CDR3 is 14 amino acids long. This CDR3 reads CASSQVRGHYGYTF. The CDR3 DNA reads TGCGCCAGCAGCCAAGTTCGGGGCCACTATGGCTACACCTTC.

This clonotype is a singleton in its sample. V gene TRBV30 combines with J gene TRBJ1-5, with D perhaps TRBD1 (5 bases). V lost 3 bases and J lost 9, with 9 bases in between. Germline values: CDR1 GTSNPN, CDR2 SVGIG (reference sequence). The CDR3 length is 11 residues. DNA of the CDR3: TGTGCCTGGAGGCGTCAGGGGCCCCAGCATTTT. Translating it yields CAWRRQGPQHF.

J is TRBJ1-1 and V is TRBV28; no definite D call. Trimming took 5 bases from V and 6 from J, leaving 10 bases between them. The CDR3 covers 12 residues. CDR1 is MDHEN and CDR2 is SYDVKM in the germline V gene. CDR3 protein: CASSIQWAEAFF. The DNA for the CDR3 is TGTGCCAGCAGTATCCAATGGGCTGAAGCTTTCTTT.

The chain is built from TRBV9 and TRBJ2-1, with D maybe TRBD1 (6 bases). The CDR3 totals 15 residues. V was cut by 0 bases and J by 5 bases, with 12 bases left in between. Germline CDR1 reads SGDLS; CDR2 reads YYNGEE. CDR3 sequence: CASSVDPGQNNEQFF. The CDR3 DNA reads as TGTGCCAGCAGCGTAGACCCCGGACAGAACAATGAGCAGTTCTTC.

The chain combines TRBV7-2 with TRBJ1-3; TRBD1 matches at 8 bases. CDR3 size: 16 residues. The J segment lost 0 bases and the V segment lost 5 bases, leaving 6 bases of the junction unmatched. Germline V gives CDR1 SGHTA, CDR2 FQGNSA. CDR3 DNA: TGTGCCAGCAGCGAGGACAGGGTCTTCTCTGGAAACACCATATATTTT. Translation: CASSEDRVFSGNTIYF. The variable domain in full, completed from reference TRBV7-2 and TRBJ1-3, reads GAGVSQSPSNKVTEKGKDVELRCDPISGHTALYWYRQSLGQGLEFLIYFQGNSAPDKSGLPSDRFSAERTGGSVSTLTIQRTQQEDSAVYLCASSEDRVFSGNTIYFGEGSWLTVV.

This clonotype was seen a single time. The chain recombines TRBV7-9 with TRBJ1-2; the D gene is possibly TRBD1 (5 bases). The V end lost 0 bases, the J end lost 4 bases, and 15 bases lay between the germline ends. Germline CDR1 reads SEHNR; CDR2 reads FQNEAQ (reference sequence). This CDR3 comprises 16 residues. CDR3: CASSLATAGLGYGYTF. The DNA for the CDR3 is TGTGCCAGCAGCTTAGCGACGGCAGGGCTCGGCTATGGCTACACCTTC.

This clonotype was seen ten or more times. The chain joins TRBV30 to TRBJ2-3; D ambiguous. Trimming took off 2 bases at V and 4 bases at J, with 4 bases between the two ends. The CDR3 has 11 amino acids. Germline values: CDR1 GTSNPN, CDR2 SVGIG (reference sequence). In nucleotides, the CDR3 is TGTGCCTGGAGTAGCCCAGATACGCAGTATTTT. Translated: CAWSSPDTQYF.

This clonotype appeared once. The chain carries TRBV6-2 or TRBV6-3 and TRBJ2-5, with a weak D call TRBD2 (5 bases). With 2 bases removed from V and 1 base from J, the gap between germline ends came to 8 bases. CDR1 is MNHEY, CDR2 SVGEGT, per germline. The CDR3 extends over 14 amino acids. In nucleotides, the CDR3 is TGTGCCAGCAGTTACGGGCTAGCCCAAGAGACCCAGTACTTC. Its translation is CASSYGLAQETQYF.

The chain carries TRBV7-2 and TRBJ2-3, with 7 bases that match TRBD2. Germline V gene sequence: CDR1 SGHTA, CDR2 FQGNSA. V was pared by 2 bases and J by 2 bases, with 10 bases of the junction left unmatched. There are 17 residues in the CDR3. In nucleotides, the CDR3 is TGTGCCAGCAGCTTATATGGAGCGGGGCGGAACACAGATACGCAGTATTTT. This codes for CASSLYGAGRNTDTQYF. Supplemented by reference TRBV7-2 and TRBJ2-3, the full variable domain reads GAGVSQSPSNKVTEKGKDVELRCDPISGHTALYWYRQSLGQGLEFLIYFQGNSAPDKSGLPSDRFSAERTGGSVSTLTIQRTQQEDSAVYLCASSLYGAGRNTDTQYFGPGTRLTVL.

The chain employs TRBV4-1 and TRBJ2-2, with 9 positions matching TRBD1. The CDR3 has 16 residues. Germline V gives CDR1 MGHRA, CDR2 YSYEKL. V was pared by 6 bases and J by 1 base, with 6 bases of the junction left unmatched. CDR3 in amino acids: CASRQGAALNTGELFF. CDR3 coding DNA: TGCGCCAGCAGACAGGGGGCAGCCTTGAACACCGGGGAGCTGTTTTTT.